The present TCR beta chain was sequenced within a study of blood T cell repertoires in COVID-19. The wider study: Sample material is recorded as cDNA or gDNA derived from T cells, B-cell-depleted T cells, or PBMCs.

Sequencing was performed with immunoSEQ multiplex PCR; in TCRdb, only in-frame clones are kept and a portion is missing. The sample lists roughly 50,000 clones; 90% to 95% were seen once. Germline loops: CDR1 SGHVS, CDR2 FQNEAQ. CDR3 size: 16 residues. V lost 1 base and J lost 5, with 15 bases in between. The sample taken for sequencing was peripheral blood. The sequence was collected from a man aged 45 to 65 with acute or convalescent COVID-19. The rearrangement links TRBV7-8 to TRBJ2-1, with a weak D call TRBD2 (6 bases). The CDR3 nucleotides are TGTGCCAGCAGCTTAGTAACTAGCAGGTATGACAATGAGCAGTTCTTC. As protein: CASSLVTSRYDNEQFF.